This T cell receptor (beta chain) was sequenced for a study of cytomegalovirus exposure and HLA in healthy donors. Notes on the study in general: 87-base-pair reads could not separate some V segments, including TRBV6-2 and TRBV6-3.

This clone was counted only a few times. Its cognate antigen is unknown. The CDR3 loop spans 15 amino acids. Per germline, CDR1 SGHAT and CDR2 FQNNGV. Losses at the gene ends were 3 bases for V and 0 bases for J; bases not matched to a gene: 3. Everyone who donated was a healthy bone marrow donor. Amplification used 60 Vbeta primers and 13 Jbeta primers. Clones were sequenced by immunoSEQ multiplex PCR, and TCRdb holds only the in-frame ones, with some missing. This sample has roughly 140,000 clones, with about 76% found just once. The source material was PBMCs. The source is a human donor in good health. The chain combines TRBV11-2 with TRBJ2-3; the match to TRBD2 covers 7 bases. CDR3: CASSFSGSSTDTQYF. CDR3 nucleotides: TGTGCCAGCAGCTTTAGCGGGTCTAGCACAGATACGCAGTATTTT.